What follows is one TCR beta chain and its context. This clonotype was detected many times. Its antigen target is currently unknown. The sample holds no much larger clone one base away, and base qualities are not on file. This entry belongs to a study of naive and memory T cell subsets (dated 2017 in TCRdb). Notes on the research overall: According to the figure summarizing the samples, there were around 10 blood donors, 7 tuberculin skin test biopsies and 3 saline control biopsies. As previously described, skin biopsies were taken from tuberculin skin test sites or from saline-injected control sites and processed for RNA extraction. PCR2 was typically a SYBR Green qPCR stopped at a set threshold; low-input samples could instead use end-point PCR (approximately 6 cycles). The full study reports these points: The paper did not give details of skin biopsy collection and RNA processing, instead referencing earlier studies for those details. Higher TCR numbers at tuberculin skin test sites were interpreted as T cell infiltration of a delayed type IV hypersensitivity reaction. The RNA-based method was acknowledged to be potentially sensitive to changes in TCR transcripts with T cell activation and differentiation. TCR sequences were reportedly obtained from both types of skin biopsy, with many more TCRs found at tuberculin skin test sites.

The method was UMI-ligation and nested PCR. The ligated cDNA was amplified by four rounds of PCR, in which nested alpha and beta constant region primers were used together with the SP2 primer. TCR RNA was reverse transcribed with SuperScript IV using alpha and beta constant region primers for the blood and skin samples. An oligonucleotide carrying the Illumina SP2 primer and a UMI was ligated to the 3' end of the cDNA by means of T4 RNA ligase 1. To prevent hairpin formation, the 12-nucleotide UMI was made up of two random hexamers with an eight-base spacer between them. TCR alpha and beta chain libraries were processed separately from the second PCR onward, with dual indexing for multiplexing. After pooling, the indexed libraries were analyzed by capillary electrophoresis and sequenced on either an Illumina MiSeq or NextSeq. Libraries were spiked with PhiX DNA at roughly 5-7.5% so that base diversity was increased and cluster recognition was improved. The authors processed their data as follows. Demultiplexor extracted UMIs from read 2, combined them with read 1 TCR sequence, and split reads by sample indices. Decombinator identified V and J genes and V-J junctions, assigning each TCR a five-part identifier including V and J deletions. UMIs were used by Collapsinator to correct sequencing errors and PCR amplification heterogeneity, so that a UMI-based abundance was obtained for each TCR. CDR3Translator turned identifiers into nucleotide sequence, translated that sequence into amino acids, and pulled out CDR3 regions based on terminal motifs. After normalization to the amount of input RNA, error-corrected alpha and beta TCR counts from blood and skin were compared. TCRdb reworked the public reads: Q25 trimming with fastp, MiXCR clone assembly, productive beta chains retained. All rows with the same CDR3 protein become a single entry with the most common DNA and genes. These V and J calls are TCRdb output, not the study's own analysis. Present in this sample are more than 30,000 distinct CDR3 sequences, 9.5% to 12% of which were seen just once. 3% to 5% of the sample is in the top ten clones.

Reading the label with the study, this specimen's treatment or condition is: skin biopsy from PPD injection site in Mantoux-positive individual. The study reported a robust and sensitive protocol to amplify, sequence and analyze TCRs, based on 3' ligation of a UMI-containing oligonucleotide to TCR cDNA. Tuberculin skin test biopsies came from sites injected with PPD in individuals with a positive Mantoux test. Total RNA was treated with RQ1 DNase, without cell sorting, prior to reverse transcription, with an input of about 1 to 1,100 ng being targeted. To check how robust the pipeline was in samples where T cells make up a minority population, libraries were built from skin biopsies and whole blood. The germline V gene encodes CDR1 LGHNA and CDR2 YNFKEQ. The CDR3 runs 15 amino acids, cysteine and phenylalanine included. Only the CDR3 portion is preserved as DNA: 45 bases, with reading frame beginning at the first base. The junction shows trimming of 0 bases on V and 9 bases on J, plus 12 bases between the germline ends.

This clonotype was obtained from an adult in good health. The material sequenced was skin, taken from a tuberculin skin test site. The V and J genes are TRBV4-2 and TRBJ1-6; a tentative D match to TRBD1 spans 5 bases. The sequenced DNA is TGTGCCAGCAGCCAAGATCGGGCACAGGTTTCACCCCTCCACTTT. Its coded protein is CASSQDRAQVSPLHF.